The text below deals with one T cell receptor beta chain. The data originate from a study of shared clonotypes between healthy human individuals. Study in general: Three plates each covered CD4 naive and memory; CD8 naive two, CD8 memory one.

Germline loops: CDR1 SNHLY, CDR2 FYNNEI. The CDR3 is made up of 15 amino acids. J gave up 4 bases and V 2 bases, and 8 bases lay outside the gene matches. Assay: immunoSEQ multiplex PCR; the TCRdb copy retains only in-frame clones and omits some. The sample has some 500,000 clones; 90% to 96% are singletons. This receptor was identified in a woman under 40 in good health. Sequences were obtained from naive CD4+ T cells sorted from blood. Subset meaning: CD45RA+ positively selected. V and J are TRBV2 and TRBJ2-7, with 7 nucleotides matching TRBD1. CDR3 in amino acids: CASSEWDRTGYEQYF. Written as DNA, the CDR3 is TGTGCCAGCAGTGAATGGGACAGAACAGGTTACGAGCAGTACTTC. Combining the CDR3 with reference TRBV2 and TRBJ2-7 gives the whole variable domain EPEVTQTPSHQVTQMGQEVILRCVPISNHLYFYWYRQILGQKVEFLVSFYNNEISEKSEIFDDQFSVERPDGSNFTLKIRSTKLEDSAMYFCASSEWDRTGYEQYFGPGTRLTVT.